This TCR beta chain is drawn from a study of blood T cell repertoires in COVID-19. The overall study: PBMCs, B-cell-depleted T cells, or T cells provided the cDNA or gDNA that made up the material.

In the authors' methods: Amplification with reference gene primers provided the estimates of nucleated cell counts. Only in-frame clones appear in the TCRdb table, and some are missing; sequencing was by immunoSEQ multiplex PCR. V, J and clone size are taken as reported in that table, and D and trimming were inferred from the DNA itself. The sample holds some 220,000 clones, over 80% seen once. The germline V gene encodes CDR1 ENHRY and CDR2 SYGVKD. This CDR3 contains 14 residues. Trimming cost V 3 bases and J 5 bases; bases outside gene matches: 3. The genes are TRBV10-3 and TRBJ1-4; TRBD1 matches 7 bases. The TCR comes from a young woman with COVID-19, enrolled during active disease. The sequenced material came from peripheral blood. The CDR3 region is CAISEGQVNEKLFF. The CDR3 DNA reads as TGTGCCATCAGTGAAGGACAGGTGAATGAAAAACTGTTTTTT.